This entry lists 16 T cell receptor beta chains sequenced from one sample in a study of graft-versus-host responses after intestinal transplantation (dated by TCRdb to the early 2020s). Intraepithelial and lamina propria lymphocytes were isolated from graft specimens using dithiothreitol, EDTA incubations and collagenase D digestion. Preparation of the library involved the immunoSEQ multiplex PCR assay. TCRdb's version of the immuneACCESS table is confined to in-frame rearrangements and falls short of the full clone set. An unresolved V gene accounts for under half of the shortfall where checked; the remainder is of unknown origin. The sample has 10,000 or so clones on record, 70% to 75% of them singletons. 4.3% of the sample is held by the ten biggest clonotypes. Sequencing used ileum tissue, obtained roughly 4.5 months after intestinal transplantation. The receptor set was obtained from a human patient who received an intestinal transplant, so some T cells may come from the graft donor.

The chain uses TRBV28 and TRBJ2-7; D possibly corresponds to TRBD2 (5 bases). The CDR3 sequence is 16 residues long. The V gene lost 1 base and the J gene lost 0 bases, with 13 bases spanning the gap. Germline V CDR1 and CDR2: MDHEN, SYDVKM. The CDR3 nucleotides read TGTGCCAGCAGTTTATATCCCCTCGGGGACTCCTACGAGCAGTACTTC. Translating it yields CASSLYPLGDSYEQYF.

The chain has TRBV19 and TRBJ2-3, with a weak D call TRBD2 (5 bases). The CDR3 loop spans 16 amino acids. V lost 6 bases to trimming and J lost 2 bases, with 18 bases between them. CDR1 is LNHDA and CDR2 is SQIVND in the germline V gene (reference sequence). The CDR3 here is CASSLAGLTNTDTQYF. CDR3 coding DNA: TGTGCCAGTAGCCTGGCAGGACTGACTAACACAGATACGCAGTATTTT.

CDR3 coding DNA: TGTGCTAGTGGTTTGGGACACTCTGGGGCCAACGTCCTGACTTTC. Protein sequence: CASGLGHSGANVLTF. J is TRBJ2-6 and V is TRBV12-5; D is ambiguous. The V and J ends lost 1 base and 0 bases respectively, with 4 bases between them. Germline CDR1 reads LGHNT; CDR2 reads FRNRAP. The CDR3 spans 15 residues.

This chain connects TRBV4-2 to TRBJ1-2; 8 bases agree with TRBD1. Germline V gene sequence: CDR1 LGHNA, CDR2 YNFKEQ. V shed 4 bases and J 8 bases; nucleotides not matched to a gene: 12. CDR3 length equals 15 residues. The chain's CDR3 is CASSPLGATGEGYTF. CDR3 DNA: TGTGCCAGCAGCCCCTTAGGGGCGACAGGGGAAGGCTACACCTTC.

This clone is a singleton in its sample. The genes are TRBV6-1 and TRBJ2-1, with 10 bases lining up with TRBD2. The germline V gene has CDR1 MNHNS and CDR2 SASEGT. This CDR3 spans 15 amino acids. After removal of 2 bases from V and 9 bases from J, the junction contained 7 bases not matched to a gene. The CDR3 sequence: CASSEKASGSAEQFF. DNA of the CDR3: TGTGCCAGCAGTGAAAAAGCTAGCGGGAGCGCTGAGCAGTTCTTC.

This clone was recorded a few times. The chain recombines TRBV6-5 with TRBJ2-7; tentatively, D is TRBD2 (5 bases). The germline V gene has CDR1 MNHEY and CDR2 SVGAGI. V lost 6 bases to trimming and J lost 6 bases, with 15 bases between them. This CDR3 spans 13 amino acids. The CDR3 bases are TGTGCCAGCAGGGAAACGGACTCTCTCGAGCAGTACTTC. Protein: CASRETDSLEQYF.

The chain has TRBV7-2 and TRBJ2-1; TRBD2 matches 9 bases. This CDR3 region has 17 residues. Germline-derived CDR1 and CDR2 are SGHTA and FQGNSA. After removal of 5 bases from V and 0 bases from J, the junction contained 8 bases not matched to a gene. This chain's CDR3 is CASSLKRGLASYNEQFF. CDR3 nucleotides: TGTGCCAGCAGCCTGAAAAGGGGACTAGCCTCCTACAATGAGCAGTTCTTC.

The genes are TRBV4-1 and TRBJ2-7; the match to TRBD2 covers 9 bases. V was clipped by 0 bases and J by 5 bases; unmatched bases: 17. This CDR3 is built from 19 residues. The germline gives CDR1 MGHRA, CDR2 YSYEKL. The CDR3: CASSQESTWGAGGIDEQYF. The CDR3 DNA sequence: TGCGCCAGCAGCCAAGAATCAACCTGGGGGGCGGGAGGGATCGACGAGCAGTACTTC.

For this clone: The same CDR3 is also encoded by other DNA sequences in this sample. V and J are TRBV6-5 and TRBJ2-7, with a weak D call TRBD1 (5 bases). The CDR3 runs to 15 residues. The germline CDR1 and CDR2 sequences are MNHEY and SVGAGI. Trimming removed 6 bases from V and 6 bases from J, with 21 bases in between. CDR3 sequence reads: CASSWAGASPLEQYF. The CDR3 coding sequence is TGTGCCAGCAGCTGGGCTGGGGCTTCACCCCTCGAGCAGTACTTC.

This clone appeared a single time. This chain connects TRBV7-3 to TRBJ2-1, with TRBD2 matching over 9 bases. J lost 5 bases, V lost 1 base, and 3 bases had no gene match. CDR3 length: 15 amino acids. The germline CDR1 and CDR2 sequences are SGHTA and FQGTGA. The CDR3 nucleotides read TGTGCCAGCAGCTTAAGCGGGAGGGTACACAATGAGCAGTTCTTC. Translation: CASSLSGRVHNEQFF. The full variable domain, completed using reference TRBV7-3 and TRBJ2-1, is GAGVSQTPSNKVTEKGKYVELRCDPISGHTALYWYRQSLGQGPEFLIYFQGTGAADDSGLPNDRFFAVRPEGSVSTLKIQRTERGDSAVYLCASSLSGRVHNEQFFGPGTRLTVL.

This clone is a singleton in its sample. The CDR3 spells CASSPGTGLYTGELFF. The CDR3 coding sequence is TGTGCCAGCAGCCCCGGGACAGGGTTGTACACCGGGGAGCTGTTTTTT. The chain recombines TRBV7-9 with TRBJ2-2; 9 nucleotides match TRBD1. Germline CDR1 and CDR2: SEHNR and FQNEAQ (reference sequence). The V gene end was trimmed by 5 bases and the J gene end by 3 bases; junction bases not matched to a gene: 7. CDR3 size: 16 residues.

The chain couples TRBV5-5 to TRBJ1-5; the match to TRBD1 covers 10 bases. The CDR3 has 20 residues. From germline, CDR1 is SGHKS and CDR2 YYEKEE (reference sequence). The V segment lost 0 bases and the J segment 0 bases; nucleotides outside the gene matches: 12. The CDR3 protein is CASSLAYRTGGFSSNQPQHF. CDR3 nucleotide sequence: TGTGCCAGCAGCTTGGCCTATCGGACAGGGGGATTCTCTAGCAATCAGCCCCAGCATTTT.

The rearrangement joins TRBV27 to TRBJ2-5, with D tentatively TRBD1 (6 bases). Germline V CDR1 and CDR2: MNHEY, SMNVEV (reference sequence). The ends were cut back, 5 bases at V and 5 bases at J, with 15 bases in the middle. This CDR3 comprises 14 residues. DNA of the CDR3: TGTGCCAGCAGTCCCGCAGGGGTCCGGGAGACCCAGTACTTC. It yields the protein CASSPAGVRETQYF.

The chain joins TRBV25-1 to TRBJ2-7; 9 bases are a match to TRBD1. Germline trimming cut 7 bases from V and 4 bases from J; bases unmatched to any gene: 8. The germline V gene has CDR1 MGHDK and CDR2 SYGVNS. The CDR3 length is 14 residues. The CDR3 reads CASTRTGEFYEQYF. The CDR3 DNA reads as TGTGCCAGCACCCGGACAGGGGAATTTTACGAGCAGTACTTC.

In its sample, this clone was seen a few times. In nucleotides, the CDR3 is TGTGCCAGCAGTACGGCGGCCAAAGAGACCCAGTACTTC. Amino acids: CASSTAAKETQYF. The chain recombines TRBV5-6 with TRBJ2-5, with no clear D. Trimming stripped 5 bases from V and 3 bases from J, with 11 bases between. There are 13 residues in the CDR3. Per germline, CDR1 SGHDT and CDR2 YYEEEE.

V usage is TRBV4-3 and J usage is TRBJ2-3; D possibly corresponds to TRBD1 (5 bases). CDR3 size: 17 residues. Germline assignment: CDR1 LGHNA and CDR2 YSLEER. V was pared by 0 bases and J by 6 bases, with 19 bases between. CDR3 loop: CASSQDSLSRTQDTQYF. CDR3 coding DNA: TGCGCCAGCAGCCAAGATAGTCTGTCACGGACACAGGATACGCAGTATTTT.